This T cell receptor (beta chain) was documented in a study of blood T cell repertoires in COVID-19. Study summary: T cells, B-cell-depleted T cells, or PBMCs provided the cDNA or gDNA that served as material.

In the authors' workflow: Reference gene primer amplification in the assay estimated nucleated cell counts. Produced via immunoSEQ multiplex PCR; TCRdb's table is partial and in-frame only. For V, J and clone size, that table is used; D and trimming come from the DNA. The profile covers 200,000 to 250,000 clones, with roughly 86% appearing a single time and around 7.3% taken by the ten largest. This CDR3 comprises 11 residues. Trimming took off 4 bases at V and 4 bases at J, with 3 bases between the two ends. Germline CDR1 reads LGHDT; CDR2 reads YNNKEL (reference sequence). V and J are TRBV3-1 (or the pseudogene TRBV3-2) and TRBJ2-3, with no clear D. Sequencing was carried out using peripheral blood. This clonotype was obtained from a woman in her 70s with active or convalescent COVID-19. CDR3 nucleotide sequence: TGTGCCAGCAGCCGCGCAGATACGCAGTATTTT. It encodes CASSRADTQYF.